Each of the 29 T cell receptor beta chains below was sequenced from the same sample in a study of blood T cells in healthy people across ages. Then a second PCR, running about 7 to 11 cycles, was carried out with a sample-barcoded 5' primer and a J-beta primer mix. Each CDR3 protein gets one entry after TCRdb re-called the 5' RACE reads with MiXCR. The profile shows over 950,000 distinct CDR3 sequences, around 54% of them singletons. Sequencing input: blood. The source is a woman aged 55-70 years in good health.

The CDR3 nucleotides read TGTGCCAGCAGCTTAGGCAACTCGTACCAAGAGACCCAGTACTTC. Translating it yields CASSLGNSYQETQYF. The rearrangement links TRBV5-6 to TRBJ2-5; D not resolved. CDR1 is SGHDT and CDR2 is YYEEEE in the germline V gene. The CDR3 covers 15 residues. V was pared by 2 bases and J by 0 bases, with 11 bases between.

The chain links TRBV5-1 to TRBJ2-5; perhaps D is TRBD1 or TRBD2 (5 bases each). Trimming pared 3 bases from V and 5 bases from J, leaving 11 bases between. The length of the CDR3 is 13 residues. From germline, CDR1 is SGHRS and CDR2 YFSETQ. CDR3 DNA sequence: TGCGCCAGCAGCTGGGGGACCGTGGAGACCCAGTACTTC. Translation: CASSWGTVETQYF.

This clonotype occurred a few times. The genes are TRBV28 and TRBJ1-2, with D tentatively TRBD1 (5 bases). V dropped 1 base and J dropped 7 bases, with 22 bases sitting between them. This CDR3 comprises 17 residues. Germline values: CDR1 MDHEN, CDR2 SYDVKM. Written as DNA, the CDR3 is TGTGCCAGCAGTTTATCTTCCTGGGGCAGGAGGGTCTCTGGCTACACCTTC. This translates into CASSLSSWGRRVSGYTF.

The chain recombines TRBV18 with TRBJ2-7, with 9 bases that match TRBD1. This CDR3 spans 14 amino acids. V lost 2 bases to trimming and J lost 5 bases; unmatched junction nucleotides: 4. The V gene's germline CDR1 is KGHSH and CDR2 LQKENI. CDR3 protein: CASSPGTGRDEQYF. The CDR3, as DNA: TGTGCCAGCTCACCAGGGACAGGGCGGGACGAGCAGTACTTC.

The chain is built from TRBV11-2 and TRBJ2-1; D unresolved. The V end was cut by 1 base, the J end by 0 bases, with 4 bases between. This CDR3 is built from 14 residues. CDR1 and CDR2 from the germline V gene are SGHAT and FQNNGV. CDR3 sequence (DNA): TGTGCCAGCAGCTTAGTGAGCTCCTACAATGAGCAGTTCTTC. Its protein is CASSLVSSYNEQFF.

The chain uses TRBV27 and TRBJ1-2, with 7 bases identical to TRBD1. With V trimmed by 4 bases and J by 6 bases, 5 bases remained unmatched. Germline loops: CDR1 MNHEY, CDR2 SMNVEV (reference sequence). This CDR3 comprises 13 residues. The CDR3 here is CASSSKGQHGYTF. In DNA, the CDR3 is TGTGCCAGCAGTTCAAAGGGACAGCATGGCTACACCTTC.

This clonotype was detected many times. The gene calls are TRBV29-1 and TRBJ2-7; D might be TRBD1 (5 bases). Trimming stripped 1 base from V and 1 base from J, with 5 bases between. The germline CDR1 and CDR2 sequences are SQVTM and ANQGSEA. The CDR3 totals 12 residues. The CDR3 DNA reads TGCAGCGTTGAAGGGACATCCTACGAGCAGTACTTC. Encoded protein: CSVEGTSYEQYF.

This clonotype has just a few counts. CDR3 in DNA: TGTGCCAGCAGTGCCCGGGAGACGTCCGAGCAGTACTTC. Translated, it gives CASSARETSEQYF. This chain connects TRBV27 to TRBJ2-7; possible D gene TRBD2, 6 bases. The length of the CDR3 is 13 residues. V was clipped by 5 bases and J by 6 bases, with 14 bases between them. Germline assignment: CDR1 MNHEY and CDR2 SMNVEV (reference sequence).

Here the CDR3 DNA reads TGTGCCAGCTCACCACGGACTGAAGAGACCCAGTACTTC. It codes for CASSPRTEETQYF. The chain has TRBV18 and TRBJ2-5; weak D call: TRBD2 (5 bases). This CDR3 is built from 13 residues. In germline, CDR1 is KGHSH, CDR2 LQKENI. V lost 1 base to trimming and J lost 3 bases, with 6 bases between them.

The CDR3 DNA follows: TGTGCCAGCAGTCGGGGGGCTATGGGAGGGGGAGACTACAATGAGCAGTACTTC. Residues: CASSRGAMGGGDYNEQYF. J is TRBJ2-1 and V is TRBV6-2 or TRBV6-3; D might be TRBD2 (7 bases). The J call is in doubt because the DNA end fits TRBJ2-7 better. Germline CDR1 is MNHEY and CDR2 is SVGEGT. The CDR3 loop spans 18 amino acids.

This chain joins TRBV28 and TRBJ2-1; D might be TRBD2 (6 bases). CDR3 length: 16 residues. V dropped 3 bases and J dropped 0 bases, with 12 bases sitting between them. Germline values: CDR1 MDHEN, CDR2 SYDVKM. This chain's CDR3 is CASSFNGGNSYNEQFF. CDR3 DNA sequence: TGTGCCAGCAGTTTCAACGGAGGGAACTCCTACAATGAGCAGTTCTTC.

This chain joins TRBV20-1 and TRBJ1-1; 8 nucleotides align to TRBD1. The CDR3 length is 14 residues. V shed 3 bases and J 6 bases; nucleotides not matched to a gene: 9. From germline, CDR1 is DFQATT and CDR2 SNEGSKA (reference sequence). In nucleotides, the CDR3 is TGCAGTGCTAGGGGACAGGTAGAGGGCGCTGAAGCTTTCTTT. It translates to CSARGQVEGAEAFF.

This chain links TRBV20-1 with TRBJ2-1; TRBD1 matches 8 bases. V lost 5 bases and J lost 7; bases outside the gene matches: 10. CDR3 size: 14 residues. The germline V gene encodes CDR1 DFQATT and CDR2 SNEGSKA (reference sequence). CDR3 in DNA: TGCAGTGCTGTGGTGAGACAGGGGCAGAATGAGCAGTTCTTC. Amino acid sequence: CSAVVRQGQNEQFF.

This rearrangement joins TRBV12-3 or TRBV12-4 to TRBJ1-2, with D perhaps matching TRBD1 (6 bases). The V end lost 7 bases, the J end lost 5 bases, and 11 bases lay between the germline ends. The CDR3 contains 12 residues. The CDR3: CASTRQEYGYTF. In nucleotides, the CDR3 is TGTGCCAGCACCAGACAGGAATATGGCTACACCTTC.

This clonotype was seen a few times. The gene calls are TRBV4-3 and TRBJ2-5, with 7 nucleotides matching TRBD1. Germline CDR1 LGHNA, CDR2 YSLEER. V dropped 1 base and J dropped 4; count of bases not matched to a gene: 6. This CDR3 has 15 residues. DNA for the CDR3: TGCGCCAGCAGCCAAGTTTGGTCAGGGGGAGAGACCCAGTACTTC. It translates to CASSQVWSGGETQYF.

This clonotype appeared a few times. This chain connects TRBV12-3 or TRBV12-4 to TRBJ1-1; TRBD1 might be the D (5 bases). V was pared by 6 bases and J by 8 bases, with 13 bases between. The CDR3 contains 12 residues. The CDR3 bases are TGTGCCAGCAGCTCCGACAGACACGAAGCTTTCTTT. Translating it yields CASSSDRHEAFF.

The V gene is TRBV6-5, the J gene TRBJ1-5; D not resolved. V was cut by 0 bases and J by 6 bases, with 12 bases left in between. The CDR3 loop spans 15 amino acids. Per the germline V gene, CDR1 is MNHEY and CDR2 is SVGAGI. The DNA of the CDR3 is TGTGCCAGCAGTTACTCGATTACGAGTGTTCAGCCCCAGCATTTT. Its protein product is CASSYSITSVQPQHF.

J is TRBJ2-4 and V is TRBV6-2 or TRBV6-3; a possible D gene is TRBD1 (5 bases). With the DNA end fitting TRBJ2-7 better, the J assignment may be wrong. CDR1 and CDR2 (germline): MNHEY, SVGEGT. The CDR3 is 14 residues long. The CDR3 reads CASSSDSWPYEQYF. DNA for the CDR3: TGTGCCAGCAGTTCCGACAGCTGGCCTTACGAGCAGTACTTC.

The rearrangement uses TRBV4-2 and TRBJ2-3; a weak D match, TRBD2 (5 bases). The V gene lost 1 base and the J gene lost 4 bases, with 18 bases spanning the gap. The CDR3 length is 17 residues. Germline-derived CDR1 and CDR2 are LGHNA and YNFKEQ. The CDR3 DNA is TGTGCCAGCAGCCAAGCTTTGGGGTTTAGCGACCCAGATACGCAGTATTTT. This codes for CASSQALGFSDPDTQYF.

A word on this clonotype: Its ends do not fully match the called genes, so a read error is possible. The chain has TRBV11-2 and TRBJ1-2, with a possible D match to TRBD1 (6 bases). In germline, CDR1 is SGHAT, CDR2 FQNNGV. The CDR3 sequence is 16 residues long. This CDR3 is CASSLVGGRNVYGHTF. The CDR3 DNA follows: TGTGCCAGCAGCTTAGTTGGGGGGCGCAACGTCTATGGCCACACCTTC.

Of note for this clonotype: The junction and the germline gene differ at one end; a read error may be behind it. The gene calls are TRBV6-1 and TRBJ2-2; 10 bases fit TRBD1. The CDR3 extends over 15 amino acids. In germline, CDR1 is MNHNS, CDR2 SASEGT. CDR3 sequence: CVSRGRQGASGELFF. The CDR3, as DNA: TGTGTCAGCCGTGGTCGACAGGGGGCGAGCGGGGAGCTGTTTTTT.

The chain couples TRBV29-1 to TRBJ2-6; the D is unclear. Germline V gene data show CDR1 as SQVTM and CDR2 as ANQGSEA. This CDR3 comprises 13 residues. V lost 6 bases, J lost 4 bases, and 10 bases lay in between. CDR3 nucleotides: TGCAGCGTAAAGCAGACCGGGGCCAACGTCCTGACTTTC. Protein product: CSVKQTGANVLTF.

This clonotype occurred once. The chain has TRBV18 and TRBJ2-5; D is unclear. This CDR3 comprises 15 residues. Trimming took off 3 bases at V and 2 bases at J, with 13 bases between the two ends. Germline-derived CDR1 and CDR2 are KGHSH and LQKENI. CDR3 loop: CASSPSPWSQETQYF. The DNA of the CDR3 is TGTGCCAGCTCACCGTCCCCCTGGTCGCAAGAGACCCAGTACTTC.

The chain recombines TRBV29-1 with TRBJ2-5, with 7 nucleotides matching TRBD2. Trimming at V came to 4 bases and at J to 5 bases, leaving 10 bases not matched to a gene. CDR3 size: 14 residues. Germline V gene lookup returns CDR1 SQVTM and CDR2 ANQGSEA. CDR3 bases: TGCAGCGTTGGGACGACGGTGCGGGGGGAGACCCAGTACTTC. It translates to CSVGTTVRGETQYF.

The gene calls are TRBV5-5 and TRBJ2-7; D is unresolved. Per germline, CDR1 SGHKS and CDR2 YYEKEE (reference sequence). The V end was cut by 0 bases, the J end by 5 bases, with 6 bases between. This CDR3 comprises 12 residues. The CDR3 sequence is CASSLESNEQYF. The CDR3 bases are TGTGCCAGCAGCTTGGAGAGCAACGAGCAGTACTTC.

This clonotype was seen once. This chain links TRBV2 with TRBJ1-1; perhaps TRBD1 as D (5 bases). In germline, CDR1 is SNHLY, CDR2 FYNNEI. The CDR3 extends over 15 amino acids. V was pared by 1 base and J by 1 base, with 10 bases between. The CDR3 nucleotides are TGTGCCAGCAGTGAAGTCCAGGGAAAGAACACTGAAGCTTTCTTT. This gives the protein CASSEVQGKNTEAFF.

This clonotype was seen ten or more times. The chain employs TRBV4-2 and TRBJ2-5; the match to TRBD2 covers 12 bases. The CDR3 runs 18 residues. Germline V gives CDR1 LGHNA, CDR2 YNFKEQ. V lost 0 bases and J lost 0; bases outside the gene matches: 5. The CDR3 spells CASSQDFRTSGNQETQYF. DNA for the CDR3: TGTGCCAGCAGCCAAGATTTTCGGACTAGCGGGAACCAAGAGACCCAGTACTTC.

This clonotype was seen at least ten times. J is TRBJ2-5 and V is TRBV7-2; no clear D gene. V lost 5 bases and J lost 4, with 14 bases in between. The CDR3 spans 14 residues. Germline V gene sequence: CDR1 SGHTA, CDR2 FQGNSA. CDR3 coding DNA: TGTGCCAGCAGCCCGCCCCCCAAGGCAGAGACCCAGTACTTC. Amino acid sequence: CASSPPPKAETQYF.

As concerns this clonotype: Relative to the germline gene, one junction end is altered; a read error may explain this. V gene TRBV7-6 combines with J gene TRBJ2-7; 7 bases fit TRBD1. Germline V gene data show CDR1 as SGHVS and CDR2 as FNYEAQ. The CDR3 length is 19 residues. CDR3 region: CASSLEWAGGPLPDLRQYF. The CDR3 DNA reads TGTGCCAGCAGCTTAGAGTGGGCAGGGGGACCTCTACCCGACCTAAGGCAGTACTTT.